This T cell receptor beta chain stems from a study of cytomegalovirus exposure and HLA in healthy donors. V was cut by 7 bases and J by 2 bases, with 11 bases left in between. Germline V gene lookup returns CDR1 MNHEY and CDR2 SVGAGI. The CDR3 is made up of 13 amino acids. In the PCR, 60 Vbeta and 13 Jbeta primers were used. Profiling relied on immunoSEQ multiplex PCR, and the TCRdb table lists in-frame clones only, not all of them. The data show around 150,000 clones, around 79% seen once. General study points: When analyzed later, the rates of TCR association showed variation by HLA locus, with DRB1 the most and HLA-C the fewest.

Of note for this clone: Its antigen is as yet unknown.

Sequenced sample: PBMCs. The sequence was collected from a human donor in good health. The V gene is TRBV6-5, the J gene TRBJ1-2; no clear D gene. CDR3 sequence reads: CASTTDSNYGYTF. Written as DNA, the CDR3 is TGTGCCAGCACTACGGACTCGAACTATGGCTACACCTTC.